What follows is one T cell receptor beta chain and its context. No antigen is known for it. The entry originates in a study of OX40 agonist ivuxolimab in advanced cancers. Turning to the study itself: Treatment of patients was with ivuxolimab, an agonistic anti-OX40 (CD134) antibody. Patients received intravenous ivuxolimab every 2 weeks at 0.01 to 10 mg/kg. The study reported partial responses in three patients: one hepatocellular carcinoma, two cutaneous melanoma. Study conclusions and caveats: Among T cells, CD8+ cells averaged more expanded clones than CD4+ cells.

Trimming stripped 5 bases from V and 2 bases from J, with 9 bases between. Germline loops: CDR1 LNHDA, CDR2 SQIVND (reference sequence). There are 13 residues in the CDR3. Assay: immunoSEQ multiplex PCR; the TCRdb copy retains only in-frame clones and omits some. This table has approximately 99,000 clones, about 86% appearing once. This TCR was sampled from an adult with an advanced solid tumor such as melanoma, head and neck, liver or kidney cancer. The chain is built from TRBV19 and TRBJ1-2, with D hard to call. This specimen consisted of CD4+ or CD8+ T cells sorted from blood, obtained in a trial of the OX40 agonist ivuxolimab. DNA of the CDR3: TGTGCCAGTAGTGATCCGGGAAACTATGGCTACACCTTC. It is translated as CASSDPGNYGYTF.